This note documents a single T cell receptor beta chain sequence. The antigen it binds to is not known. Base quality data are lacking; no much larger clone is found one base away. The CDR3 sequence holds 13 residues, the cysteine and phenylalanine included. Of all the DNA, just the CDR3 is kept, 39 bases in frame from base 1. Trimming takes 3 bases from V and 8 bases from J, and the germline ends sit 16 bases apart. Via the germline V gene (reference sequence), CDR1 is GTSNPN and CDR2 SVGIG. This specimen belongs to a study of blood T cell repertoires in COVID-19 (dated by TCRdb to about 2020). In the study overall: The collaborator samples originated in the United States, Italy and Spain and spanned the acute and convalescent phases of COVID-19. The prospective study material was composed of cDNA or gDNA derived from T cells, B-cell-depleted T cells, or PBMCs. Deeply sampled blood TCRbeta repertoires from subjects exposed to, actively infected with, or recovered from COVID-19 were included in the dataset. The repertoires were made available in a free public database intended to serve as a resource for research on the immune response to SARS-CoV-2. The samples were drawn from two sources: the first 160 participants of the ongoing ImmuneRACE study, and some 1,300 subjects contributed by 6 global collaborators. A de-identified subject ID, COVID-19 status, age in years and sex were almost always included in the sample metadata. Where available, HLA class I and class II types were taken from metadata supplied by the sample provider and were not determined by assay-based typing.

TCRbeta CDR3 regions were amplified from genomic DNA by means of the immunoSEQ Assay, a bias-controlled multiplex PCR. The authors' analysis ran thus. The number of nucleated cells in each sample was estimated from the amplification of reference gene primers within the assay. Sequence reads were collapsed and filtered to measure the absolute abundance of every unique TCRbeta CDR3 rearrangement. Productive Simpson clonality was computed per sample as the square root of Simpson's diversity index over productive rearrangements. This is the immuneACCESS table as TCRdb keeps it, with only in-frame sequences that have V and J called. A part of the clones is gone; compared with another copy, unresolved V genes explain less than half, and the rest is unexplained. That table gives V, J and clone size, and the DNA gave D and trimming. This sample holds about 500,000 clones; around 90% were observed only once. The ten largest clones represent roughly 0.7% of the sample.

Paper-wide results and their limitations: Clinical and demographic metadata were provided uncurated, with the amount varying by source and participant.

Participants in the prospective study were enrolled through a virtual design, were aged about 18 to 89 years, and lived in roughly 24 United States geographic areas. To assign participants to cohorts, the prospective study relied on clinical history that participants themselves reported in a screening survey and a study questionnaire. ImmuneRACE Cohort 3 recovered participants were defined by two consecutive negative NP/OP PCR tests, healthcare professional clearance, or symptom resolution. In the prospective study, mobile phlebotomists collected whole blood, serum and a nasopharyngeal or oropharyngeal swab from each participant. Over a roughly 2-month period, participants in the prospective study had the option of providing additional blood draws and questionnaires. Blood samples from the prospective study were shipped frozen or at room temperature prior to DNA extraction.

Sequenced material: PBMCs or T cells enriched from blood (not recorded which). The source of this sequence is a woman aged 18-30 years who had recovered from COVID-19. The chain is encoded by TRBV30 joined to TRBJ1-2; TRBD1 is possibly the D segment (6 matching bases). The sequence in DNA is TGTGCCTGGAGCCTACTGTCAGGGGAGGGCTACACCTTC. Translated, it gives CAWSLLSGEGYTF.